Listed below are T cell receptor beta chains from one sample, sequenced in a study of blood T cell repertoires in COVID-19. Assay: immunoSEQ multiplex PCR; the TCRdb copy retains only in-frame clones and omits some. The table has about 250,000 clones, around 86% seen once. The sample consisted of PBMCs or T cells enriched from blood (not recorded which). Receptors were obtained from a man in his forties who had recovered from COVID-19. The CDR3 runs from the conserved cysteine through the conserved F or W. Fields, in order: clone size, V gene, J gene, D gene, CDR3 DNA, CDR3 protein. A D gene is named only where the DNA matches it firmly. Not every row has a clone size; where given, it reads once, few, many or a size class.

clone size: .; V gene: TRBV2; J gene: TRBJ1-2; D gene: .; CDR3 DNA: TGTGCCAGCAGTCGAGGGGGTTATCGTGACGGAACCTATGGCTACACCTTC; CDR3 protein: CASSRGGYRDGTYGYTF
clone size: .; V gene: TRBV9; J gene: TRBJ1-2; D gene: .; CDR3 DNA: TGTGCCAGCAGCTTTGGAACTAGAGATGGCTACACCTTC; CDR3 protein: CASSFGTRDGYTF
clone size: .; V gene: TRBV3-1/TRBV3-2; J gene: TRBJ2-5; D gene: .; CDR3 DNA: TGTGCCAGCAGCCAAGACAGGCTGTGGACCCAGTACTTC; CDR3 protein: CASSQDRLWTQYF
clone size: .; V gene: TRBV29-1; J gene: TRBJ2-5; D gene: TRBD2; CDR3 DNA: TGCAGCGCCGGGGGGACTAGCGGGAGAGGGGAGACCCAGTACTTC; CDR3 protein: CSAGGTSGRGETQYF
clone size: .; V gene: TRBV6-2/TRBV6-3; J gene: TRBJ2-1; D gene: TRBD2; CDR3 DNA: TGTGCCAGCAGTTCACTAGCGGGGGGTTACAATGAGCAGTTCTTC; CDR3 protein: CASSSLAGGYNEQFF
clone size: .; V gene: TRBV28; J gene: TRBJ2-7; D gene: .; CDR3 DNA: TGTGCCAGCCGTTCGGGGGGCGCAGACGAGCAGTACTTC; CDR3 protein: CASRSGGADEQYF
clone size: .; V gene: TRBV5-1; J gene: TRBJ2-3; D gene: .; CDR3 DNA: TGCGCCAGCAGCTTGGGGGAGGGCACAGATACGCAGTATTTT; CDR3 protein: CASSLGEGTDTQYF
clone size: .; V gene: TRBV27; J gene: TRBJ1-4; D gene: .; CDR3 DNA: TGTGCCAGCAGTTTAGGACTGGCAACTAATGAAAAACTGTTTTTT; CDR3 protein: CASSLGLATNEKLFF
clone size: once; V gene: TRBV27; J gene: TRBJ2-7; D gene: TRBD2; CDR3 DNA: TGTGCCAGCAGTTTCGGAGCGGGAGCGGGGTACGAGCAGTACTTC; CDR3 protein: CASSFGAGAGYEQYF
clone size: .; V gene: TRBV28; J gene: TRBJ1-2; D gene: .; CDR3 DNA: TGTGCCAGCAGCAAAAGCGAGGTCTATGGCTACACCTTC; CDR3 protein: CASSKSEVYGYTF
clone size: .; V gene: TRBV11-1; J gene: TRBJ1-1; D gene: .; CDR3 DNA: TGTGCCAGCAGCTTAGCGCTGGCCGGGGGCACTGAAGCTTTCTTT; CDR3 protein: CASSLALAGGTEAFF
clone size: once; V gene: TRBV11-2; J gene: TRBJ2-7; D gene: .; CDR3 DNA: TGTGCCAGCAGCGGAGTAGGGGGTCACGGTGCCTACGAGCAGTACTTC; CDR3 protein: CASSGVGGHGAYEQYF
clone size: .; V gene: TRBV9; J gene: TRBJ2-7; D gene: TRBD2; CDR3 DNA: TGTGCCAGCAGCGTAGGCCAATCGGGACTAGAATACGAGCAGTACTTC; CDR3 protein: CASSVGQSGLEYEQYF
clone size: .; V gene: TRBV4-1; J gene: TRBJ1-6; D gene: .; CDR3 DNA: TGCGCCAGCAGCCAAGAACGGGATAGCTCCTATAATTCACCCCTCCACTTT; CDR3 protein: CASSQERDSSYNSPLHF
clone size: .; V gene: TRBV7-9; J gene: TRBJ2-7; D gene: TRBD1; CDR3 DNA: TGTGCCAGCAGCCCCGGGACAGGGGGCTCCCACATCCTCTACGAGCAGTACTTC; CDR3 protein: CASSPGTGGSHILYEQYF
clone size: .; V gene: TRBV7-2; J gene: TRBJ2-7; D gene: TRBD1; CDR3 DNA: TGTGCCGTCCGAGGGACAGGGGAGGTCGAGCAGTACTTC; CDR3 protein: CAVRGTGEVEQYF
clone size: .; V gene: TRBV6-5; J gene: TRBJ1-2; D gene: .; CDR3 DNA: TGTGCCAGCAGTTTCACAGGACGGGGCTACACCTTC; CDR3 protein: CASSFTGRGYTF
clone size: .; V gene: TRBV7-2; J gene: TRBJ2-5; D gene: .; CDR3 DNA: TGTGCCAGCAGTGGCGGGACTCAAGAGACCCAGTACTTC; CDR3 protein: CASSGGTQETQYF
clone size: .; V gene: TRBV4-3; J gene: TRBJ2-3; D gene: TRBD2; CDR3 DNA: TGCGCCAGCAGCCAAGACCCCGCGGGGGGGATCACAGATACGCAGTATTTT; CDR3 protein: CASSQDPAGGITDTQYF
clone size: .; V gene: TRBV18; J gene: TRBJ1-1; D gene: .; CDR3 DNA: TGTGCCAGCTCACCTAACAGGGAGAACACTGAAGCTTTCTTT; CDR3 protein: CASSPNRENTEAFF
clone size: once; V gene: TRBV19; J gene: TRBJ1-1; D gene: .; CDR3 DNA: TGTGCCAGTAGTATAGGCAGTGAAGCTTTCTTT; CDR3 protein: CASSIGSEAFF
clone size: .; V gene: TRBV7-8; J gene: TRBJ2-7; D gene: TRBD2; CDR3 DNA: TGTGCCAGCAGCCTCGAGCGAACCGGGACTAGTCTCTACGAGCAGTACTTC; CDR3 protein: CASSLERTGTSLYEQYF
clone size: .; V gene: TRBV6-6; J gene: TRBJ2-5; D gene: .; CDR3 DNA: TGTGCCAGCAGTTACCCGAAGGGGGATTTCCAAGAGACCCAGTACTTC; CDR3 protein: CASSYPKGDFQETQYF
clone size: .; V gene: TRBV6-4; J gene: TRBJ1-2; D gene: .; CDR3 DNA: TGTGCCAGCAGGACCTCAGCCGCGGGTGGAGGCTACACCTTC; CDR3 protein: CASRTSAAGGGYTF
clone size: few; V gene: TRBV11-2; J gene: TRBJ1-4; D gene: .; CDR3 DNA: TGTGCCAGCAGCTTAGTATTTCGAACAGGGAATGAAAAACTGTTTTTT; CDR3 protein: CASSLVFRTGNEKLFF
clone size: .; V gene: TRBV7-2; J gene: TRBJ2-5; D gene: TRBD2; CDR3 DNA: TGTGCCAGCAGCTTAGTTGCGGGGGGCCAAGAGACCCAGTACTTC; CDR3 protein: CASSLVAGGQETQYF
clone size: .; V gene: TRBV4-3; J gene: TRBJ2-3; D gene: .; CDR3 DNA: TGCGCCAGCAGCCAAGAGTGGGGGCAGACAGATACGCAGTATTTT; CDR3 protein: CASSQEWGQTDTQYF
clone size: .; V gene: TRBV3-1/TRBV3-2; J gene: TRBJ1-6; D gene: TRBD1; CDR3 DNA: TGTGCCAGCAGCCAAAGGACAGGGGGTAACTCACCCCTCCACTTT; CDR3 protein: CASSQRTGGNSPLHF
clone size: .; V gene: TRBV5-1; J gene: TRBJ1-1; D gene: .; CDR3 DNA: TGCGCCAGCAGCTCAGTAACGACAGCTGGGAACACTGAAGCTTTCTTT; CDR3 protein: CASSSVTTAGNTEAFF
clone size: .; V gene: TRBV7-3; J gene: TRBJ1-2; D gene: TRBD1; CDR3 DNA: TGTGCCAGCAGCCCTCAGGGACAGGGGGTCTATGGCTACACCTTC; CDR3 protein: CASSPQGQGVYGYTF